A selection of T cell receptor beta chains follows, all from one sample in a study of cytomegalovirus exposure and HLA in healthy donors. Repertoires were generated with immunoSEQ multiplex PCR, while TCRdb's copy carries only in-frame clones and drops some. Seen here are around 160,000 clones, roughly 88% observed once, and the top ten hold roughly 10%. Material: PBMCs. The receptors here all came from a man aged 18 to 30 in good health and CMV-seropositive. The conserved cysteine and the conserved F or W are not part of the CDR3 here.

TRBJ2-1 TRBV2 ASSAEGEQF
TRBJ1-2 TRBV30 AWGIRGGYGYT
TRBJ2-5 TRBV2 ASPTQETQY
TRBJ2-3 TRBV7-2 ASSFTFGGDTQY
TRBJ1-5 TRBV27 ASSVTGLYQPQH
TRBJ1-2 TRBV6-5 ASRGDRDYGYT
TRBJ1-5 TRBV29-1 SVKATPGIGINQPQH
TRBJ2-5 TRBV4-2 ASSQDGGARETQY
TRBJ2-7 TRBV27 ASSFGASYEQY
TRBJ1-6 TRBV2 ASNEDRAYSPLH
TRBJ2-3 TRBV5-1 ASSIGTTGQDTQY
TRBJ2-5 TRBV6-5 ASTTGGWGLETQY
TRBJ1-6 TRBV30 AYRQAVTYNSPLH
TRBJ2-3 TRBV5-1 ASRSYSGTSTDTQY
TRBJ1-3 TRBV2 ASSPDRHAGNTIY
TRBJ2-5 TRBV1 TSRPPGLVGETQY
TRBJ2-5 TRBV6-5 ASGRVQETQY
TRBJ2-7 TRBV19 ASSISDRNTYEQY
TRBJ2-1 TRBV9 ASSVERRGNEQF
TRBJ2-5 TRBV7-3 ASSTGREAQY
TRBJ2-6 TRBV5-1 ASSLVEMSVLT
TRBJ1-2 TRBV11-2 ASSAGVWANYGYT
TRBJ2-7 TRBV19 ASSSSGTSYEQY
TRBJ2-7 TRBV6-6 ASSPGTSGGSYEQY
TRBJ1-4 TRBV30 AWSQGEKLF
TRBJ1-2 TRBV19 ASSSRSLMSYGYT
TRBJ2-2 TRBV9 ASSPGTSGAWVVTGELF
TRBJ2-3 TRBV5-1 ASSLGLAESTDTQY
TRBJ2-3 TRBV6-5 ASSYWTGGRDTQY
TRBJ1-1 TRBV10-3 AISESGQRNTEAF
TRBJ1-2 TRBV11-2 ASSPSTGYGYT